One sample yielded the 5 T cell receptor beta chains listed below, sequenced in a study of blood T cells in healthy people across ages. Primers used in a second PCR of about 6 to 11 cycles were a sample-barcoded 5' primer and a J-beta primer mix. TCRdb independently ran MiXCR on the 5' RACE reads; one entry per CDR3 protein. The table has 800,000 or so distinct CDR3 sequences, 25% seen once. These same records also appear under a second study, on T cells of mothers and their children.

Sample: blood. These receptors were collected from a boy younger than 18 in good health.

This clonotype was found a few times. The chain links TRBV7-2 to TRBJ2-3; no firm D call. Looked up from germline, CDR1 is SGHTA and CDR2 is FQGNSA. The CDR3 loop spans 12 amino acids. Trimming left V 5 bases short and J 7 bases short, with 10 bases between. The CDR3 loop is CASSGILYTQYF. The CDR3 bases are TGTGCCAGCAGCGGGATTCTATATACGCAGTATTTT.

This chain links TRBV5-1 with TRBJ2-2, with 9 positions matching TRBD1. The CDR3 has 16 residues. CDR1 is SGHRS, CDR2 YFSETQ, per germline. V dropped 4 bases and J dropped 4; count of bases not matched to a gene: 8. The CDR3 loop reads CASSTPGTGPTGELFF. The CDR3 DNA sequence: TGCGCCAGCAGCACTCCCGGGACAGGGCCCACCGGGGAGCTGTTTTTT.

J is TRBJ2-3 and V is TRBV3-1, with D unresolved. Germline V gene sequence: CDR1 LGHDT, CDR2 YNNKEL (reference sequence). The CDR3 has 16 residues. V gave up 1 base and J gave up 2 bases, with 13 bases separating them. DNA of the CDR3: TGTGCCAGCAGCCAAGGGTGGGGTCCCAACACAGATACGCAGTATTTT. Amino acid sequence: CASSQGWGPNTDTQYF.

The chain joins TRBV6-1 to TRBJ2-1; weak D call: TRBD2 (5 bases). This CDR3 has 12 residues. V was clipped by 6 bases and J by 6 bases, with 9 bases between them. Germline V lookup: CDR1 MNHNS, CDR2 SASEGT. In nucleotides, the CDR3 is TGTGCCAGCAGGGGCGGGCCCAATGAGCAGTTCTTC. It translates to CASRGGPNEQFF.

This clonotype was detected only a few times. V usage is TRBV14 and J usage is TRBJ2-4; the D is unclear. Germline V gene lookup returns CDR1 SGHDN and CDR2 FVKESK. The V end was cut by 1 base, the J end by 0 bases, with 22 bases between. The CDR3 has 20 amino acids. CDR3 in amino acids: CASSQVPSAFNPLAKNIQYF. CDR3 coding DNA: TGTGCCAGCAGCCAAGTGCCCAGCGCCTTCAATCCCTTAGCCAAAAACATTCAGTACTTC.